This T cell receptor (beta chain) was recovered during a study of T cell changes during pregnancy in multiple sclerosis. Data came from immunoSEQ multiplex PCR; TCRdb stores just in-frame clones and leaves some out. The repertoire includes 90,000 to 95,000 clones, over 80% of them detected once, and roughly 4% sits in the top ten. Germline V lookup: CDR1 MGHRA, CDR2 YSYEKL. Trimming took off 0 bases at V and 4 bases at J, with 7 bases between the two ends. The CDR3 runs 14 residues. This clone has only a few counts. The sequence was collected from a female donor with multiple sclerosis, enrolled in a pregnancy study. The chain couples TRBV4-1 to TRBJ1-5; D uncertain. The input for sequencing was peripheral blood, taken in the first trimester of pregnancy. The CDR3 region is CASSQDKENQPQHF. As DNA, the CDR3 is TGCGCCAGCAGCCAAGATAAGGAGAATCAGCCCCAGCATTTT.